Listed below are T cell receptor beta chains from one sample, sequenced in a study of blood T cell repertoires in COVID-19. Using immunoSEQ multiplex PCR, the repertoire was profiled, and TCRdb retains in-frame clones only, with some absent. The table records 90,000 to 120,000 clones, around 82% of them present only once. Sequencing input: peripheral blood. These receptors were collected from a human donor in a cohort sampled during active COVID-19. CDR3s include the opening cysteine and the closing phenylalanine or tryptophan. A D gene is named only where the DNA matches it firmly. Expanded clones are given a class, and other clones once, few, many or no size at all.

clone_size,d_call,v_call,j_call,cdr3_aa,cdr3_nt
once,TRBD2,TRBV6-2/TRBV6-3,TRBJ2-1,CASSYWASGKEQFF,TGTGCCAGCAGTTACTGGGCTAGCGGGAAGGAGCAGTTCTTC
-,-,TRBV2,TRBJ1-5,CASSDGTLSNQPQHF,TGTGCCAGCAGTGATGGGACACTGAGCAATCAGCCCCAGCATTTT
-,TRBD2,TRBV7-2,TRBJ2-1,CASTPGGRYNEQFF,TGTGCCAGCACCCCGGGGGGACGTTACAATGAGCAGTTCTTC
once,-,TRBV6-5,TRBJ2-7,CASTSAGMGEQYF,TGTGCCAGCACCTCGGCGGGGATGGGCGAGCAGTACTTC
-,-,TRBV3-1/TRBV3-2,TRBJ1-4,CASSHWENEKLFF,TGTGCCAGCAGCCATTGGGAGAATGAAAAACTGTTTTTT
few,TRBD2,TRBV9,TRBJ2-1,CASSPQASGRSRDEQFF,TGTGCCAGCAGCCCCCAGGCTAGCGGGAGAAGTAGGGATGAGCAGTTCTTC
-,TRBD1,TRBV7-8,TRBJ2-1,CASSLGTVNEQFF,TGTGCCAGCAGCCTCGGGACAGTTAATGAGCAGTTCTTC
-,-,TRBV7-2,TRBJ1-1,CASSYPGGWNTEAFF,TGTGCCAGCAGCTACCCGGGGGGTTGGAACACTGAAGCTTTCTTT
-,TRBD2,TRBV5-1,TRBJ2-3,CASSRRGGSEVTDTQYF,TGCGCCAGCAGCCGCCGGGGGGGTAGCGAGGTGACAGATACGCAGTATTTT
once,-,TRBV27,TRBJ1-1,CASSTQGTVGEAFF,TGTGCCAGCAGTACCCAGGGGACCGTCGGTGAAGCTTTCTTT